Given below is one T cell receptor beta chain in context. This clonotype was found many times. Its antigen is not yet known. Per-base quality was not reported, and no clone a single base away is much larger than it. Healthy controls were blood bank volunteers in Maryland, USA. Libraries from unsorted PBMCs were made from 2 million PBMCs kept in RNAlater at -80 degrees C until RNA extraction. PBMCs were separated from peripheral blood using Ficoll-Hypaque density gradient centrifugation and then cryopreserved in liquid nitrogen. The germline V and J ends show losses of 6 bases and 5 bases respectively, and no gene match explains 7 bases of the junction. CDR1 and CDR2 are drawn from the germline V gene: MNHNS, SASEGT. Inclusive of the bounding cysteine and phenylalanine, the CDR3 is 14 residues long. The kept DNA is CDR3 alone, 42 bases in frame from the first base. To synthesize cDNA, template-switch 5'RACE was performed with a primer carrying a 10-nucleotide random unique molecular identifier so that each TCR transcript was tagged. Every sequencing run covered 15-18 subjects and yielded more than 160 million TCR-beta sequences. Total RNA was extracted with the RNeasy kit. The KAPA Real-time Library Amplification kit was used to amplify TCR-beta VDJ regions with primers targeting the TCR constant region and the 5'RACE anchor. A first PCR added sample indexes and Illumina adaptors, after which a second PCR increased the library yield. After purification with Ampure beads, the TCR product of roughly 650 bp was size-selected on a 2% E-gel SizeSelection system. Library quality was checked on a Bioanalyzer, concentration was measured with Qubit, and libraries were quantified with the Kapa Library Quantification kit before pooling. Paired-end 2 x 150 bp sequencing of the libraries was performed on an Illumina HiSeq 2500. To increase sequence diversity, roughly 24-30% phiX was spiked into each library pool. Processing in the source paper ran as follows. Quality-filtered reads were processed with the UMI-based MiGEC pipeline, which removed over 75% of raw TCR sequences during error correction. IMGT germline references were used for aligning VDJ genes, and each clonotype was defined as a unique CDR3 amino acid sequence together with its V-J genes. VDJtools evaluated clonal expansion, Shannon diversity and CDR3 relatedness (CalcPairwiseDistances, ClusterSamples); CLCbio workbench built phylogenetic trees. A clone was classed as expanded if it had 8 or more unique UMIs, a cutoff based on coefficient-of-variation modelling across technical triplicates. TCRdb reprocessed the public reads (quality trimming at Q25 with fastp, clone calling with MiXCR) and kept in-frame beta chains. Each record represents a unique CDR3 protein, reported with the most common genes and DNA among its rows. The V and J calls and clone size come from TCRdb's table, not from the authors' own analysis. The sample contains approximately 40,000 distinct CDR3 sequences, roughly 12% of them found a single time. The ten most abundant clones make up over 1% of the sample.

The data are from a study of neurological immune-mediated disorders (dated by TCRdb to about 2019). Regarding the study in general: Peripheral blood TCR-beta repertoires from patients with HTLV-I-associated myelopathy (HAM/TSP), patients with multiple sclerosis, and healthy controls were compared in the study using UMI-based sequencing. The cohort included 60 to 70 subjects: approximately 14 with HAM/TSP, roughly 35 with multiple sclerosis, and approximately 20 healthy controls. The roughly 100 TCR-beta libraries included longitudinal samples, technical triplicates and paired sorted CD4+ and CD8+ T-cell subsets alongside PBMC samples.

The research as a whole found: TCR clonal expansion was highest in HAM/TSP patients and lowest in MS patients, with MS patients falling below even healthy controls. No identical CDR3 amino acid sequences were found to be shared among expanded clones across subjects, suggesting that TCR-beta repertoires were private in all groups.

Sequences were obtained from PBMCs. In this chain, TRBV6-1 is recombined with TRBJ1-2; TRBD1 aligns with 9 central bases. The clonotype comes from a female donor in good health. The CDR3: CASRAGTGMYGYTF. The nucleotide sequence is TGTGCCAGCAGGGCCGGGACAGGGATGTATGGCTACACCTTC.